The sequence of this T cell receptor (beta chain) was determined in a study of blood T cell repertoires in COVID-19. At the level of the study: Material from acute and convalescent COVID-19 was sourced from the United States, Italy and Spain. The analysed material was cDNA or gDNA that came from T cells, B-cell-depleted T cells, or PBMCs.

Authors' processing steps: Estimation of nucleated cell counts relied on the amplification of reference gene primers. The protocol was immunoSEQ multiplex PCR, while the TCRdb copy is restricted to in-frame clones and leaves out a portion. The V and J calls and clone size were taken over from that table, and D and trimming were inferred from the DNA. The sample lists 160,000 or so clones, about 83% occurring once. Germline V gene data show CDR1 as LGHNT and CDR2 as FRNRAP. The CDR3 is 17 amino acids. This clone has a single count. The junction departs from the called germline gene at one end, perhaps through a read error.

The chain is built from TRBV12-5 and TRBJ1-1; 8 nucleotides agree with TRBD1. The sample taken for sequencing was peripheral blood. The TCR comes from a woman older than 75 with acute or convalescent COVID-19. This CDR3 reads CASGLGQGKLEGGAVFF. CDR3 nucleotide sequence: TGTGCTAGTGGTTTGGGACAGGGGAAGCTAGAGGGGGGTGCAGTTTTTTTT.